A single sample gave rise to the 2 T cell receptor beta chains below, sequenced in a study of shared clonotypes between healthy human individuals. The data were produced by immunoSEQ multiplex PCR, yet TCRdb's version contains in-frame clones alone and is incomplete. The sample has about 490,000 clones; around 85% are singletons. Material for sequencing was PBMCs. These receptors originate from a woman in her 40s in good health. Some clones in this sample may be carry-over from other donors' samples.

The gene calls are TRBV9 and TRBJ2-4; D is uncertain. The germline gives CDR1 SGDLS, CDR2 YYNGEE. This CDR3 comprises 15 residues. V dropped 4 bases and J dropped 0 bases, with 11 bases sitting between them. CDR3 protein: CASSPGVGAKNIQYF. The CDR3 DNA reads TGTGCCAGCAGCCCAGGCGTCGGAGCCAAAAACATTCAGTACTTC. Variable domain in full (rest from reference TRBV9 and TRBJ2-4): DSGVTQTPKHLITATGQRVTLRCSPRSGDLSVYWYQQSLDQGLQFLIQYYNGEERAKGNILERFSAQQFPDLHSELNLSSLELGDSALYFCASSPGVGAKNIQYFGAGTRLSVL.

The chain is built from TRBV4-1 and TRBJ1-1, with D unresolved. The germline gives CDR1 MGHRA, CDR2 YSYEKL. Trimming shortened V by 1 base and J by 3 bases, and 6 bases separated the two germline ends. The CDR3 has 13 residues. The CDR3 loop is CASSQAGYTEAFF. The CDR3 DNA is TGCGCCAGCAGCCAAGCCGGGTACACTGAAGCTTTCTTT.